A selection of T cell receptor beta chains follows, all from one sample in a study of blood T cell repertoires in COVID-19. Clones were read by immunoSEQ multiplex PCR, and TCRdb kept only the in-frame ones, dropping some. The sample records approximately 250,000 clones, 85% to 90% being singletons. The sequencing input was PBMCs or T cells enriched from blood (not recorded which). The receptors here all came from a woman in her sixties or seventies in a cohort exposed to, infected with or recovered from COVID-19 (not recorded which). Each CDR3 is given with its conserved first and last residue. Fields, in order: CDR3 DNA, CDR3 protein, clone size, V gene, D gene, J gene. A D gene is named only where the DNA matches it firmly. A clone size is listed for some rows: how often the clone was seen (once, few, many), or a class if it is expanded.

cdr3_nt: TGTGCCAGCAGCGCAACAGGGGGCGGTTTGAACACCGGGGAGCTGTTTTTT
cdr3_aa: CASSATGGGLNTGELFF
clone_size: NA
v_call: TRBV9
d_call: TRBD1
j_call: TRBJ2-2

cdr3_nt: TGTGCCAGCAGTTTTGGGGGGGCCAGAGAGACCCAGTACTTC
cdr3_aa: CASSFGGARETQYF
clone_size: NA
v_call: TRBV28
d_call: NA
j_call: TRBJ2-5

cdr3_nt: TGTGCCAGCAGCAGCAACAGGGGGACCTACAATGAGCAGTTCTTC
cdr3_aa: CASSSNRGTYNEQFF
clone_size: NA
v_call: TRBV7-9
d_call: TRBD1
j_call: TRBJ2-1

cdr3_nt: TGTGCCAGCCGCCTTCGAGGGGGGGCCCACGAGCAGTACTTC
cdr3_aa: CASRLRGGAHEQYF
clone_size: NA
v_call: TRBV5-4
d_call: NA
j_call: TRBJ2-7

cdr3_nt: TGTGCCATCAGTGAGTCGTGGAGGGAAAACACTGAAGCTTTCTTT
cdr3_aa: CAISESWRENTEAFF
clone_size: NA
v_call: TRBV10-3
d_call: NA
j_call: TRBJ1-1

cdr3_nt: TGTGCCAGCAGCCCCTACTACGAGCAGTACTTC
cdr3_aa: CASSPYYEQYF
clone_size: once
v_call: TRBV7-9
d_call: NA
j_call: TRBJ2-7

cdr3_nt: TGTGCCAGCCTCCGGGCGACAGGGGGTAAGGATACGCAGTATTTT
cdr3_aa: CASLRATGGKDTQYF
clone_size: NA
v_call: TRBV19
d_call: TRBD1
j_call: TRBJ2-3

cdr3_nt: TGCGCCAGCAGCCAAGCTGTTTTTAGCGGGAGGGCCGGAGATCAAGAGACCCAGTACTTC
cdr3_aa: CASSQAVFSGRAGDQETQYF
clone_size: NA
v_call: TRBV4-1
d_call: TRBD2
j_call: TRBJ2-5

cdr3_nt: TGCGCCAGCAGCTTGGAAGGGACAGACGTCGGTGAAAAACTGTTTTTT
cdr3_aa: CASSLEGTDVGEKLFF
clone_size: NA
v_call: TRBV5-1
d_call: TRBD1
j_call: TRBJ1-4

cdr3_nt: TGCGCCAGCAGCCAAGGATCGACAGCCAACTATGGCTACACCTTC
cdr3_aa: CASSQGSTANYGYTF
clone_size: once
v_call: TRBV4-3
d_call: NA
j_call: TRBJ1-2

cdr3_nt: TGTGCCAGAAGAGTCATCGGAGTCCCCTACTATGGCTACACCTTC
cdr3_aa: CARRVIGVPYYGYTF
clone_size: NA
v_call: TRBV5-3
d_call: NA
j_call: TRBJ1-2

cdr3_nt: TGCGCCAGCAGCTTGGTGGCAGGGGCGGATGGCTACACCTTC
cdr3_aa: CASSLVAGADGYTF
clone_size: NA
v_call: TRBV5-1
d_call: NA
j_call: TRBJ1-2

cdr3_nt: TGTGCCAGCAGTTTATCCCCGGGACAGACGAACACTGAAGCTTTCTTT
cdr3_aa: CASSLSPGQTNTEAFF
clone_size: once
v_call: TRBV28
d_call: TRBD1
j_call: TRBJ1-1

cdr3_nt: TGTGCCTGGAGTGTACGATCGAGGGGCACAGATACGCAGTATTTT
cdr3_aa: CAWSVRSRGTDTQYF
clone_size: few
v_call: TRBV30
d_call: NA
j_call: TRBJ2-3

cdr3_nt: TGTGCCAGCAGCACACGGACTAGCGGGAGATACGGGGAGACCCAGTACTTC
cdr3_aa: CASSTRTSGRYGETQYF
clone_size: NA
v_call: TRBV27
d_call: TRBD2
j_call: TRBJ2-5

cdr3_nt: TGTGCCACCAGAGCGGGAGAGCCCTACGAGCAGTACTTC
cdr3_aa: CATRAGEPYEQYF
clone_size: NA
v_call: TRBV2
d_call: TRBD2
j_call: TRBJ2-7

cdr3_nt: TGCGCCAGCAGCCCCGGGACAGGGCTCGGTCAGCCCCAGCATTTT
cdr3_aa: CASSPGTGLGQPQHF
clone_size: NA
v_call: TRBV5-1
d_call: TRBD1
j_call: TRBJ1-5

cdr3_nt: TGTGCCACCAGTGATTTCGGCGGGAAGAGCTCCTACAATGAGCAGTTCTTC
cdr3_aa: CATSDFGGKSSYNEQFF
clone_size: NA
v_call: TRBV24-1
d_call: NA
j_call: TRBJ2-1

cdr3_nt: TGTGCCAGCAGTACCTTTCGCACGGAGCCCCAGCATTTT
cdr3_aa: CASSTFRTEPQHF
clone_size: NA
v_call: TRBV27
d_call: NA
j_call: TRBJ1-5

cdr3_nt: TGCGCCAGCAGCCAAGATAGCGGTCAGGTGGGGTCCAATGAGCAGTTCTTC
cdr3_aa: CASSQDSGQVGSNEQFF
clone_size: NA
v_call: TRBV4-3
d_call: NA
j_call: TRBJ2-1

cdr3_nt: TGTGCCACCTTTCGACTTATCGGACAGAATGAGCAGTTCTTC
cdr3_aa: CATFRLIGQNEQFF
clone_size: NA
v_call: TRBV28
d_call: NA
j_call: TRBJ2-1

cdr3_nt: TGTGCCAGCAGTTACGAGTCAGGAAACACTGAAGCTTTCTTT
cdr3_aa: CASSYESGNTEAFF
clone_size: once
v_call: TRBV6-5
d_call: NA
j_call: TRBJ1-1

cdr3_nt: TGTGCCAGCAGCCCGTGGGGCGGAAGCTCCTACAATGAGCAGTTCTTC
cdr3_aa: CASSPWGGSSYNEQFF
clone_size: NA
v_call: TRBV13
d_call: NA
j_call: TRBJ2-1

cdr3_nt: TGTGCCAGCAGACCGGGACATAAAGAAGCTTTCTTT
cdr3_aa: CASRPGHKEAFF
clone_size: NA
v_call: TRBV2
d_call: NA
j_call: TRBJ1-1

cdr3_nt: TGCGCCAGCAGCTCCCAGGGTACTAATGAAAAACTGTTTTTT
cdr3_aa: CASSSQGTNEKLFF
clone_size: NA
v_call: TRBV5-1
d_call: NA
j_call: TRBJ1-4

cdr3_nt: TGTGCCAGCAGCCCGCAACTAGCGTACAATGAGCAGTTCTTC
cdr3_aa: CASSPQLAYNEQFF
clone_size: NA
v_call: TRBV9
d_call: TRBD2
j_call: TRBJ2-1

cdr3_nt: TGTGCCAGCAGCTTGAAGCGGGAGGGCCAAGAGACCCAGTACTTC
cdr3_aa: CASSLKREGQETQYF
clone_size: NA
v_call: TRBV5-4
d_call: TRBD2
j_call: TRBJ2-5

cdr3_nt: TGTGCCAGCAGTTTACCCAGGGTAACGACTGGAAACACCATATATTTT
cdr3_aa: CASSLPRVTTGNTIYF
clone_size: NA
v_call: TRBV28
d_call: NA
j_call: TRBJ1-3

cdr3_nt: TGTGCCAGCAGTTTAGGGTTCAGGAACGAAAAACTGTTTTTT
cdr3_aa: CASSLGFRNEKLFF
clone_size: NA
v_call: TRBV27
d_call: NA
j_call: TRBJ1-4

cdr3_nt: TGTGCCATCAGTGAGTACGGGGATCAGCCCCAGCATTTT
cdr3_aa: CAISEYGDQPQHF
clone_size: NA
v_call: TRBV10-3
d_call: NA
j_call: TRBJ1-5

cdr3_nt: TGTGCCAGCAGCCTCCTCGGGAATTCACCCCTCCACTTT
cdr3_aa: CASSLLGNSPLHF
clone_size: NA
v_call: TRBV7-8
d_call: NA
j_call: TRBJ1-6

cdr3_nt: TGTGCCAGTAGTCCGACCGGGGTGGACACCGGGGAGCTGTTTTTT
cdr3_aa: CASSPTGVDTGELFF
clone_size: NA
v_call: TRBV19
d_call: NA
j_call: TRBJ2-2

cdr3_nt: TGTGCCAGCAAGGAGGGCCCTGGAAACACCATATATTTT
cdr3_aa: CASKEGPGNTIYF
clone_size: NA
v_call: TRBV2
d_call: NA
j_call: TRBJ1-3

cdr3_nt: TGTGCCAGCAGCCTGCGCGGGGGCTACACCTTC
cdr3_aa: CASSLRGGYTF
clone_size: NA
v_call: TRBV28
d_call: NA
j_call: TRBJ1-2

cdr3_nt: TGTGCCAGCAGCTTAGAAGTAGCGGGAGGGTGGGCGGAGACCCAGTACTTC
cdr3_aa: CASSLEVAGGWAETQYF
clone_size: NA
v_call: TRBV7-6
d_call: TRBD2
j_call: TRBJ2-5

cdr3_nt: TGCAGCGCCCGTCCTGGACAGGGGGGAACTGAAGCTTTCTTT
cdr3_aa: CSARPGQGGTEAFF
clone_size: NA
v_call: TRBV29-1
d_call: TRBD1
j_call: TRBJ1-1

cdr3_nt: TGTGCCAGCAGCTTTGGCGGGATTGAGACCCAGTACTTC
cdr3_aa: CASSFGGIETQYF
clone_size: NA
v_call: TRBV5-4
d_call: NA
j_call: TRBJ2-5

cdr3_nt: TGTGCCAGTAGGGGCGGACAGGGGGGAAACAATCAGCCCCAGCATTTT
cdr3_aa: CASRGGQGGNNQPQHF
clone_size: NA
v_call: TRBV19
d_call: TRBD1
j_call: TRBJ1-5

cdr3_nt: TGCGCCAGCAGCTTGGAGGGCGGGAAAGAGACCCAGTACTTC
cdr3_aa: CASSLEGGKETQYF
clone_size: NA
v_call: TRBV5-1
d_call: NA
j_call: TRBJ2-5

cdr3_nt: TGTGCCAGCAGTCCTAACCCCACAGGGCACTATGGCTACACCTTC
cdr3_aa: CASSPNPTGHYGYTF
clone_size: NA
v_call: TRBV6-5
d_call: NA
j_call: TRBJ1-2

cdr3_nt: TGCGCCAGCAGCCGACAGGCCAACACCGGGGAGCTGTTTTTT
cdr3_aa: CASSRQANTGELFF
clone_size: NA
v_call: TRBV4-3
d_call: NA
j_call: TRBJ2-2

cdr3_nt: TGTGCCATAGCCGGGACTACGACCCGGATCCACACCGGGGAGCTGTTTTTT
cdr3_aa: CAIAGTTTRIHTGELFF
clone_size: NA
v_call: TRBV7-9
d_call: TRBD2
j_call: TRBJ2-2

cdr3_nt: TGTGCCACCGGGACACAGGAAACCTACGAGCAGTACTTC
cdr3_aa: CATGTQETYEQYF
clone_size: NA
v_call: TRBV6-5
d_call: NA
j_call: TRBJ2-7

cdr3_nt: TGTGCCAGTAGAGTCGGACAGGGGAGGCAAGAGACCCAGTACTTC
cdr3_aa: CASRVGQGRQETQYF
clone_size: NA
v_call: TRBV19
d_call: TRBD1
j_call: TRBJ2-5

cdr3_nt: TGTGCCAGCAGTTTTAGGGGGCGATATCAGCCCCAGCATTTT
cdr3_aa: CASSFRGRYQPQHF
clone_size: once
v_call: TRBV27
d_call: TRBD1
j_call: TRBJ1-5

cdr3_nt: TGTGCCACCAGCAGAGATAGCGCGGGGGAGCAGTTCTTC
cdr3_aa: CATSRDSAGEQFF
clone_size: NA
v_call: TRBV15
d_call: NA
j_call: TRBJ2-1